This is a list of T cell receptor beta chains from one sample in a study of blood T cell repertoires in COVID-19. Libraries were prepared by immunoSEQ multiplex PCR; TCRdb keeps only in-frame clonotypes and omits some of them. Among some 140,000 clones listed, just under 85% were seen once. The sample was peripheral blood. Receptor source: a human donor in a cohort sampled during active COVID-19. Each CDR3 is given with its conserved first and last residue. Fields, in order: J gene, clone size, D gene, V gene, CDR3 protein, CDR3 DNA. D genes are given only for firm matches. For some rows the clone size is stated as once, few or many, or as a class when expanded; others skip it.

J: TRBJ2-7; size: NA; D: TRBD1; V: TRBV5-5; CDR3: CASRKGQGASYEQYF; DNA: TGTGCCAGCAGGAAGGGACAGGGGGCTTCCTACGAGCAGTACTTC
J: TRBJ2-3; size: NA; D: NA; V: TRBV7-9; CDR3: CASSPQEGTAGDTQYF; DNA: TGTGCCAGCAGCCCACAGGAGGGGACAGCAGGCGATACGCAGTATTTT
J: TRBJ2-6; size: NA; D: NA; V: TRBV6-2/TRBV6-3; CDR3: CASSYVRMGSSGANVLTF; DNA: TGTGCCAGCAGTTACGTTAGAATGGGGAGCTCTGGGGCCAACGTCCTGACTTTC
J: TRBJ2-7; size: NA; D: NA; V: TRBV1; CDR3: CTSIKNKTGVDEQYF; DNA: TGCACCAGCATAAAAAACAAGACAGGGGTTGACGAGCAGTACTTC
J: TRBJ2-1; size: NA; D: TRBD1; V: TRBV18; CDR3: CASSRNSEGGTGKGVNEQFF; DNA: TGTGCCAGCTCACGCAACTCGGAGGGCGGGACAGGCAAGGGAGTAAATGAGCAGTTCTTC
J: TRBJ1-6; size: NA; D: NA; V: TRBV19; CDR3: CASSDMGNSPLHF; DNA: TGTGCCAGTAGCGACATGGGTAATTCACCCCTCCACTTT
J: TRBJ1-3; size: few; D: TRBD1; V: TRBV19; CDR3: CASSPTTGSGNTIYF; DNA: TGTGCCAGTAGTCCGACGACAGGGTCTGGAAACACCATATATTTT
J: TRBJ2-6; size: NA; D: NA; V: TRBV4-2; CDR3: CASSRTDRGFSGANVLTF; DNA: TGTGCCAGCAGCCGAACGGACCGAGGGTTCTCTGGGGCCAACGTCCTGACTTTC
J: TRBJ2-6; size: NA; D: NA; V: TRBV18; CDR3: CASSPPGSLSGANVLTF; DNA: TGTGCCAGCTCACCCCCAGGGTCCCTCTCTGGGGCCAACGTCCTGACTTTC
J: TRBJ2-7; size: NA; D: NA; V: TRBV18; CDR3: CASSPLGGPNYEQYF; DNA: TGTGCCAGCTCACCACTCGGGGGGCCTAATTACGAGCAGTACTTC
J: TRBJ2-3; size: NA; D: NA; V: TRBV7-9; CDR3: CASSSITDTQYF; DNA: TGTGCCAGCAGCTCAATCACAGATACGCAGTATTTT
J: TRBJ2-3; size: NA; D: NA; V: TRBV7-9; CDR3: CASSLGSRGHTQYF; DNA: TGTGCCAGCAGCTTGGGATCAAGGGGCCATACGCAGTATTTT
J: TRBJ2-2; size: NA; D: TRBD2; V: TRBV27; CDR3: CASSIRLAGGSGELFF; DNA: TGTGCCAGCAGTATTAGACTAGCGGGGGGCTCCGGGGAGCTGTTTTTT
J: TRBJ2-1; size: NA; D: TRBD1; V: TRBV5-5; CDR3: CASSLVGIPGTGDTYNEQFF; DNA: TGTGCCAGCAGCTTGGTGGGGATCCCCGGGACAGGGGATACCTACAATGAGCAGTTCTTC
J: TRBJ1-2; size: NA; D: TRBD1; V: TRBV4-1; CDR3: CASSQDARGLEGYTF; DNA: TGCGCCAGCAGCCAAGATGCCAGGGGGCTGGAGGGCTACACCTTC
J: TRBJ2-6; size: NA; D: TRBD1; V: TRBV6-5; CDR3: CASRDRGRGANVLTF; DNA: TGTGCCAGCAGAGACAGGGGTCGTGGGGCCAACGTCCTGACTTTC
J: TRBJ2-3; size: NA; D: NA; V: TRBV6-5; CDR3: CASSYQRFSADTQYF; DNA: TGTGCCAGCAGTTACCAGCGGTTCTCCGCAGATACGCAGTATTTT
J: TRBJ1-4; size: NA; D: NA; V: TRBV7-8; CDR3: CASSPAPGGKLFF; DNA: TGTGCCAGCAGCCCAGCCCCGGGAGGGAAACTGTTTTTT
J: TRBJ2-1; size: once; D: TRBD1; V: TRBV7-8; CDR3: CASRDRWGLNEQFF; DNA: TGTGCCAGCAGGGACAGGTGGGGTCTCAATGAGCAGTTCTTC
J: TRBJ1-2; size: many; D: TRBD1; V: TRBV7-9; CDR3: CASSGPGTGGADGYTF; DNA: TGTGCCAGCAGCGGCCCCGGGACAGGGGGCGCCGATGGCTACACCTTC
J: TRBJ2-1; size: NA; D: TRBD2; V: TRBV7-8; CDR3: CASSLALAGGGNEQFF; DNA: TGTGCCAGCAGCTTAGCACTAGCGGGGGGTGGTAATGAGCAGTTCTTC
J: TRBJ1-5; size: NA; D: NA; V: TRBV4-1; CDR3: CASSQERTYSNQPQHF; DNA: TGCGCCAGCAGCCAAGAAAGGACTTATAGCAATCAGCCCCAGCATTTT
J: TRBJ1-2; size: NA; D: TRBD1; V: TRBV4-1; CDR3: CASSPPGQGSAYGYTF; DNA: TGCGCCAGCAGCCCTCCGGGACAGGGTTCGGCCTATGGCTACACCTTC
J: TRBJ2-5; size: NA; D: NA; V: TRBV21-1; CDR3: CASSKKPLGGVYRETQYF; DNA: TGTGCCAGCAGCAAAAAGCCGCTTGGGGGGGTTTATCGAGAGACCCAGTACTTC
J: TRBJ2-6; size: NA; D: TRBD1; V: TRBV3-1/TRBV3-2; CDR3: CASSLTGGWGGANVLTF; DNA: TGTGCCAGCAGCCTAACAGGGGGCTGGGGTGGGGCCAACGTCCTGACTTTC
J: TRBJ1-2; size: NA; D: NA; V: TRBV5-1; CDR3: CASSLLGGGYTF; DNA: TGCGCCAGCAGCTTGCTGGGAGGTGGCTACACCTTC
J: TRBJ2-3; size: NA; D: TRBD1; V: TRBV19; CDR3: CASSGTGLPDTQYF; DNA: TGTGCCAGCTCCGGGACAGGGTTGCCAGATACGCAGTATTTT
J: TRBJ2-5; size: NA; D: TRBD1; V: TRBV5-1; CDR3: CASSSRTGGETQYF; DNA: TGCGCCAGCAGCTCCAGGACAGGTGGAGAGACCCAGTACTTC
J: TRBJ2-1; size: NA; D: NA; V: TRBV4-1; CDR3: CASSQEAGTYNEQFF; DNA: TGCGCCAGCAGCCAAGAGGCGGGGACCTACAATGAGCAGTTCTTC
J: TRBJ2-5; size: NA; D: NA; V: TRBV19; CDR3: CASSKARGSEETQYF; DNA: TGTGCCAGTAGTAAAGCTCGAGGTAGTGAGGAGACCCAGTACTTC
J: TRBJ1-2; size: NA; D: NA; V: TRBV7-7; CDR3: CASSFGLGTF; DNA: NA
J: TRBJ2-1; size: NA; D: TRBD2; V: TRBV19; CDR3: CASAVRRGASSSYNEQFF; DNA: TGTGCCAGTGCAGTTCGGCGGGGGGCCTCGAGCTCCTACAATGAGCAGTTCTTC
J: TRBJ1-1; size: NA; D: NA; V: TRBV6-5; CDR3: CASSRNTEAFF; DNA: TGTGCCAGCAGCCGGAACACTGAAGCTTTCTTT
J: TRBJ2-5; size: once; D: NA; V: TRBV19; CDR3: CASSMGEAETQYF; DNA: TGTGCCAGTAGTATGGGAGAGGCGGAGACCCAGTACTTC
J: TRBJ1-1; size: NA; D: NA; V: TRBV20-1; CDR3: CSASGSGAFF; DNA: TGCAGTGCTAGTGGGTCCGGAGCTTTCTTT
J: TRBJ1-5; size: NA; D: NA; V: TRBV2; CDR3: CAAGPPEGNQPQHF; DNA: TGTGCCGCCGGGCCTCCCGAGGGTAATCAGCCCCAGCATTTT
J: TRBJ2-1; size: NA; D: TRBD1; V: TRBV24-1; CDR3: CATSDPETGGNEQFF; DNA: TGTGCCACCAGTGACCCCGAGACAGGGGGTAATGAGCAGTTCTTC
J: TRBJ1-1; size: few; D: TRBD1; V: TRBV18; CDR3: CASSRLRDRADTEAFF; DNA: TGTGCCAGCTCACGGTTAAGGGACAGGGCTGACACTGAAGCTTTCTTT